The T cell receptor (beta chain) described here comes from a study of T cell responses to AZD1222 COVID-19 vaccine. General study points: Two AZD1222 administrations were followed by greater Spike-specific TCR breadth and depth.

Profiled with immunoSEQ multiplex PCR; TCRdb holds only in-frame clones, not every one. The sample holds about 130,000 clones, 80% to 90% seen once. Comment on this clone: Its cognate antigen is unknown.

This receptor was taken from an adult who received the AZD1222 COVID-19 vaccine. This specimen consisted of peripheral blood, obtained 28 days after the second AZD1222 dose.

The CDR3 sequence: CACGVSSYNEQFF. The CDR3 coding sequence is TGTGCCTGTGGGGTCTCCTCCTACAATGAGCAGTTCTTC. The chain uses TRBV30 and TRBJ2-1, with unresolved D. The CDR3 has 13 residues. V was pared by 6 bases and J by 0 bases, with 9 bases between. Germline CDR1 reads GTSNPN; CDR2 reads SVGIG (reference sequence). Drawing the rest from reference TRBV30 and TRBJ2-1, the complete variable domain is SQTIHQWPATLVQPVGSPLSLECTVEGTSNPNLYWYRQAAGRGLQLLFYSVGIGQISSEVPQNLSASRPQDRQFILSSKKLLLSDSGFYLCACGVSSYNEQFFGPGTRLTVL.